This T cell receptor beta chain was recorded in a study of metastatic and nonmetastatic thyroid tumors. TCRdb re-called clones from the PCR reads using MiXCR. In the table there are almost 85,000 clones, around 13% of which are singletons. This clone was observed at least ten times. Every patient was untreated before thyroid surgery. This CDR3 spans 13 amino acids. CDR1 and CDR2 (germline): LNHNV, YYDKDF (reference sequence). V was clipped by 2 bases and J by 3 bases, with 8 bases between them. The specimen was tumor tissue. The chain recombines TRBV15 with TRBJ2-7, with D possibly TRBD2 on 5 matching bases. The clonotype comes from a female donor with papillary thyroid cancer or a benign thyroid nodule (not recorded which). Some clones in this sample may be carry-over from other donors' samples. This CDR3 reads CATSRTSGYEQYF. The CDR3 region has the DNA TGTGCCACCAGCAGAACTAGTGGCTACGAGCAGTACTTC.